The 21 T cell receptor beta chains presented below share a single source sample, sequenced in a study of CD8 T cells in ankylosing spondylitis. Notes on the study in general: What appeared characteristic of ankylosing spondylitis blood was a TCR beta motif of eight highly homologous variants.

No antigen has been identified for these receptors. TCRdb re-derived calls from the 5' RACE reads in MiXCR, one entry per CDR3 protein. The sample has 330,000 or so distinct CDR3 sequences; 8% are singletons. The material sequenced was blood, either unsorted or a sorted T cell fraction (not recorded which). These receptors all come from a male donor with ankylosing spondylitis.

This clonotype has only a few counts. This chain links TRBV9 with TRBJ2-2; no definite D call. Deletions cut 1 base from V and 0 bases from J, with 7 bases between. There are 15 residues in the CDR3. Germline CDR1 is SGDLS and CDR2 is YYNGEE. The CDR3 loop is CASSVTRSNTGELFF. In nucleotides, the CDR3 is TGTGCCAGCAGCGTAACCAGGTCGAACACCGGGGAGCTGTTTTTT.

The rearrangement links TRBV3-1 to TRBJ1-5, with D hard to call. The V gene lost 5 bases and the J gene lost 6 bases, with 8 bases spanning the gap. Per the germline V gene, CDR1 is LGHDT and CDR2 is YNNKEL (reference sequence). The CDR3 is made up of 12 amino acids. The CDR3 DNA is TGTGCCAGCAGCTCCCCTGGTCAGCCCCAGCATTTT. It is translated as CASSSPGQPQHF.

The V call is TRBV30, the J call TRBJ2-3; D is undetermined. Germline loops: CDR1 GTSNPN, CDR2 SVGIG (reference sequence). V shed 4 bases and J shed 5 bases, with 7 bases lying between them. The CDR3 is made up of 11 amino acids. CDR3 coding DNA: TGTGCCTGGACCTATTTAGATACGCAGTATTTT. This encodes CAWTYLDTQYF.

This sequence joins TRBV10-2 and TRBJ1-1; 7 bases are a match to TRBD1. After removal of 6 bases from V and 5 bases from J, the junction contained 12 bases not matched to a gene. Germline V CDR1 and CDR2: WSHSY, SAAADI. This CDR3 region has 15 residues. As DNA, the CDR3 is TGCGCCAGCAGCCGGCAGGGGGACTTGGGGACTGAAGCTTTCTTT. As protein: CASSRQGDLGTEAFF.

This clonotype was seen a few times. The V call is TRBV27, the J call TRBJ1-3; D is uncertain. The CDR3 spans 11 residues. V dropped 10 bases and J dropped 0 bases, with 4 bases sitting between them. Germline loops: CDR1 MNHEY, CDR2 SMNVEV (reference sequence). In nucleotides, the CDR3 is TGTGCCACACGCTCTGGAAACACCATATATTTT. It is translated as CATRSGNTIYF.

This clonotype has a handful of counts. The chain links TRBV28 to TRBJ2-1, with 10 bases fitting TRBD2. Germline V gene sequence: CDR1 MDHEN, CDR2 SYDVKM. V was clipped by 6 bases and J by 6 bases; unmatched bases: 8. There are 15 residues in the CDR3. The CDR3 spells CASRTPAGGRNEQFF. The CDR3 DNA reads TGTGCCAGCAGGACTCCAGCGGGAGGGCGCAATGAGCAGTTCTTC.

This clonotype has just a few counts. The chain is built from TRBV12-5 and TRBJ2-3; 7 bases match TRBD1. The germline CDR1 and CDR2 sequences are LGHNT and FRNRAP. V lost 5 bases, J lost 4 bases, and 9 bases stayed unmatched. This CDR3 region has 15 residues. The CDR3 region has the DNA TGTGCTAGTGGTACAGGGGTCAGGGGCGCAGATACGCAGTATTTT. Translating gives CASGTGVRGADTQYF.

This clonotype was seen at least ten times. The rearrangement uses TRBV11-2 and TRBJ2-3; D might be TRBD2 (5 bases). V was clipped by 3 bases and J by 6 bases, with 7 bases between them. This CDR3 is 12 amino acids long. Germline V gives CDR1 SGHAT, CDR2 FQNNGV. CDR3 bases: TGTGCCAGCAGCTTTCCGGGGGATACGCAGTATTTT. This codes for CASSFPGDTQYF.

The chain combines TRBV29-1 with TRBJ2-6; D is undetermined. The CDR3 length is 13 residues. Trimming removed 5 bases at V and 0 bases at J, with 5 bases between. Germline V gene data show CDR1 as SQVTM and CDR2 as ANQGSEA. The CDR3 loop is CSVLGSGANVLTF. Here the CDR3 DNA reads TGCAGCGTTCTAGGCTCTGGGGCCAACGTCCTGACTTTC.

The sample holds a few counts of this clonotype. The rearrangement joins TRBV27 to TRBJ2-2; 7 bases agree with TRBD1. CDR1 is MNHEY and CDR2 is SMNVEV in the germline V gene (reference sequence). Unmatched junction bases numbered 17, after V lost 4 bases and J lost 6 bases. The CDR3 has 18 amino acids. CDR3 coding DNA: TGTGCCAGCAGTTCGATCCCCCTCCGACAGGGTCGGGCCGGGGAGCTGTTTTTT. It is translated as CASSSIPLRQGRAGELFF.

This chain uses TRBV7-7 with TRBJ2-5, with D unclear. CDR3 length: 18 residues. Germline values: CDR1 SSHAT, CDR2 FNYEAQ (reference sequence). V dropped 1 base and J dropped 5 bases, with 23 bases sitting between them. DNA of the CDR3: TGTGCCAGCAGCTTAGGGGCGCAGGTGAATCCGCCCCGGGAGACCCAGTACTTC. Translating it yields CASSLGAQVNPPRETQYF.

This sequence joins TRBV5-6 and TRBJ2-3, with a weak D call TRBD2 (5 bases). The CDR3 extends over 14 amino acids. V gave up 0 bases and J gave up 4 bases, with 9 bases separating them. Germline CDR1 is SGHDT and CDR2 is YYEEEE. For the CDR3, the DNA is TGTGCCAGCAGCTTGGCTACTAGACCAGATACGCAGTATTTT. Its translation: CASSLATRPDTQYF.

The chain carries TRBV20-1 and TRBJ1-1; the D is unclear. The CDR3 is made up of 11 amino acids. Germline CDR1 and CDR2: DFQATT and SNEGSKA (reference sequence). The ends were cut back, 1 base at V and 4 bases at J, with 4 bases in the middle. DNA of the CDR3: TGCAGTGCTAGAGGCTCCACTGAAGCTTTCTTT. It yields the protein CSARGSTEAFF.

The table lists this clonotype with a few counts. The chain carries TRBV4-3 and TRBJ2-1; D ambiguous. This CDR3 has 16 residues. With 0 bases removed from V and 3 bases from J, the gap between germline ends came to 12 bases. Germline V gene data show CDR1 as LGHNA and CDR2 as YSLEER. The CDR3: CASSQETASSYNEQFF. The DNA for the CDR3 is TGCGCCAGCAGCCAAGAAACGGCCTCGAGCTACAATGAGCAGTTCTTC.

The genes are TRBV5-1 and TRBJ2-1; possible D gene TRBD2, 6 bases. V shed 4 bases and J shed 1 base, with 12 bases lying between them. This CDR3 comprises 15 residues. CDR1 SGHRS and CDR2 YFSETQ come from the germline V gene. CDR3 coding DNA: TGCGCCAGCAGCGGCGGGACTGAATCCTACAATGAGCAGTTCTTC. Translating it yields CASSGGTESYNEQFF. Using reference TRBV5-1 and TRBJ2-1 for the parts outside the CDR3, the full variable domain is KAGVTQTPRYLIKTRGQQVTLSCSPISGHRSVSWYQQTPGQGLQFLFEYFSETQRNKGNFPGRFSGRQFSNSRSEMNVSTLELGDSALYLCASSGGTESYNEQFFGPGTRLTVL.

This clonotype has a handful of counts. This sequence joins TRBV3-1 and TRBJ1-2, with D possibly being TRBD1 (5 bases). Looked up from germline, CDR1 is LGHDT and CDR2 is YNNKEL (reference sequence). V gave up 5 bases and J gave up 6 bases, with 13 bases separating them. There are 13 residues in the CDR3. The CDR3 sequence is CASSALRGDGYTF. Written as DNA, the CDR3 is TGTGCCAGCAGCGCCCTGAGGGGAGATGGCTACACCTTC.

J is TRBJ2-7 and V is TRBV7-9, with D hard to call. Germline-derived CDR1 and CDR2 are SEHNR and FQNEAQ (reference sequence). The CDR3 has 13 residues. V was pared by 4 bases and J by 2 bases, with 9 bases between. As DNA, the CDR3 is TGTGCCAGCAGCTCCGACGGTCCCTACGAGCAGTACTTC. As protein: CASSSDGPYEQYF. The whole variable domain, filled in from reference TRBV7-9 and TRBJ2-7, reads DTGVSQNPRHKITKRGQNVTFRCDPISEHNRLYWYRQTLGQGPEFLTYFQNEAQLEKSRLLSDRFSAERPKGSFSTLEIQRTEQGDSAMYLCASSSDGPYEQYFGPGTRLTVT.

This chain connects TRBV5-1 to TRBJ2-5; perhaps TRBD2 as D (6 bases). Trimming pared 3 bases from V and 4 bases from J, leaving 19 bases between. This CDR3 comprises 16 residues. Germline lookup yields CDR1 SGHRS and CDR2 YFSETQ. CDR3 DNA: TGCGCCAGCAGCTCCAGACTAGTTGCTGGAAGAGAGACCCAGTACTTC. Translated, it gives CASSSRLVAGRETQYF.

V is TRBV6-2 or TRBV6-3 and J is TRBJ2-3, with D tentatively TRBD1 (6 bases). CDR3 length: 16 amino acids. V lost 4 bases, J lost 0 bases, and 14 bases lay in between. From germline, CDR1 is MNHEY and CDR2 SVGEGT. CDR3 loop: CASSSPGEYSTDTQYF. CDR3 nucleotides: TGTGCCAGCAGTTCCCCAGGGGAGTATAGCACAGATACGCAGTATTTT.

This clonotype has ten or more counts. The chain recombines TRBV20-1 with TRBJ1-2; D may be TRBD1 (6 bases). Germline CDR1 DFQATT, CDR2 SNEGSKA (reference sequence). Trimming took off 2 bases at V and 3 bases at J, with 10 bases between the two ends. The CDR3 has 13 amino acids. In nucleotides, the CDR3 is TGCAGTGCTAGACCAGGGGTTGACTATGGCTACACCTTC. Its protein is CSARPGVDYGYTF.

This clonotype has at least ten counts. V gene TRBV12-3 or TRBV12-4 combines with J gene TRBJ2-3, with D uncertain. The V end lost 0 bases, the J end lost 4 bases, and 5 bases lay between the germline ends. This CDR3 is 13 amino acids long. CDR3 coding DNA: TGTGCCAGCAGTTTAGCGACTTCAGATACGCAGTATTTT. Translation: CASSLATSDTQYF.